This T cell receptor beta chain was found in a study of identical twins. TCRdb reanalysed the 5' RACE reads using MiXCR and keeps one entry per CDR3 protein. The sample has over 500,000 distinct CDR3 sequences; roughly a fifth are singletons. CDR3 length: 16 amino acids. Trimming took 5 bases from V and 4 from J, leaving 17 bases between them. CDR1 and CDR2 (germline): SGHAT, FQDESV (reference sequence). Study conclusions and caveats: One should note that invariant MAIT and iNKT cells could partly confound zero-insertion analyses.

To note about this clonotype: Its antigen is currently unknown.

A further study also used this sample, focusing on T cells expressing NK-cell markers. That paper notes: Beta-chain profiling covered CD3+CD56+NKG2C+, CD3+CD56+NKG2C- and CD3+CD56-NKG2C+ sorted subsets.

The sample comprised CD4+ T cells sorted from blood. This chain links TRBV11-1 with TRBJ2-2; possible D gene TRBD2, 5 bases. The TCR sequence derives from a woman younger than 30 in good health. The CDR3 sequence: CASSSRRPRGTGELFF. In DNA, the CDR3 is TGTGCCAGCAGCAGCCGACGGCCCCGGGGCACCGGGGAGCTGTTTTTT. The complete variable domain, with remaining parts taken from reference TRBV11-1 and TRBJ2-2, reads EAEVAQSPRYKITEKSQAVAFWCDPISGHATLYWYRQILGQGPELLVQFQDESVVDDSQLPKDRFSAERLKGVDSTLKIQPAELGDSAMYLCASSSRRPRGTGELFFGEGSRLTVL.